The 16 T cell receptor beta chains given below trace back to one sample, sequenced in a study of T cells in Graves' hyperthyroidism and ophthalmopathy. Using RNA transcripts as the source, TCR beta CDR3 regions were amplified. HTBI primers drove first-round RT-PCR of the TCR CDR3. TCRdb re-derived calls from the multiplex PCR reads in MiXCR, one entry per CDR3 protein. Among just under 750,000 distinct CDR3 sequences listed, just over 35% were seen once. The sequencing sample was made of blood. These receptors came from a woman in her thirties or forties with Graves' hyperthyroidism.

This rearrangement joins TRBV29-1 to TRBJ1-3; unclear D gene. V was pared by 5 bases and J by 0 bases, with 20 bases between. The CDR3 consists of 17 residues. Germline loops: CDR1 SQVTM, CDR2 ANQGSEA. CDR3 in amino acids: CSVHRLPTRSSGNTIYF. Written as DNA, the CDR3 is TGCAGCGTTCATAGGCTTCCCACTAGGTCCTCTGGAAACACCATATATTTT.

The chain is built from TRBV7-2 and TRBJ2-7; 9 bases align to TRBD1. V gave up 3 bases and J gave up 3 bases; unmatched junction bases: 6. Per the germline V gene, CDR1 is SGHTA and CDR2 is FQGNSA. The CDR3 length is 15 residues. CDR3 region: CASSFWRDRDYEQYF. CDR3 sequence (DNA): TGTGCCAGCAGCTTCTGGCGGGACAGGGACTACGAGCAGTACTTC.

On this clonotype itself: At one end the junction does not follow the germline gene, possibly because of a read error. The rearrangement uses TRBV25-1 and TRBJ2-7; D could derive from TRBD1 or TRBD2 (7 bases each). CDR1 and CDR2 from the germline V gene are MGHDK and SYGVNS. CDR3 size: 16 residues. The CDR3 DNA reads as TGTGCCGGCAGTGAAGGGGAGGGGGACAGTTTCTACGAGCAGTACTTC. It translates to CAGSEGEGDSFYEQYF.

This clonotype was detected only a few times. This chain links TRBV2 with TRBJ1-5; 9 bases line up with TRBD1. Germline V CDR1 and CDR2: SNHLY, FYNNEI. CDR3 length: 17 amino acids. Losses at the gene ends were 7 bases for V and 5 bases for J; bases not matched to a gene: 15. The CDR3 sequence: CASNPTMGQGFDQPQHF. CDR3 sequence (DNA): TGTGCCAGCAACCCTACCATGGGACAGGGTTTCGATCAGCCCCAGCATTTT.

The chain has TRBV7-8 and TRBJ2-7; 7 bases line up with TRBD1. Germline lookup yields CDR1 SGHVS and CDR2 FQNEAQ. V lost 5 bases to trimming and J lost 9 bases; unmatched junction nucleotides: 13. This CDR3 is 14 amino acids long. This CDR3 reads CASSTRQGPFRQYF. The CDR3 bases are TGTGCCAGCAGCACCCGACAGGGACCCTTCAGGCAGTACTTC.

This rearrangement joins TRBV6-9 to TRBJ1-6; D unclear. This CDR3 has 14 amino acids. V lost 4 bases and J 8 bases, leaving 12 bases between the germline ends. The germline CDR1 and CDR2 sequences are MNHGY and SVAAGI. The CDR3 protein is CASSLLEYDSPLHF. Written as DNA, the CDR3 is TGTGCCAGCAGTTTATTGGAATACGATTCACCCCTCCACTTT.

Concerning this clonotype: Likely a read error: the CDR3 ends without its conserved phenylalanine or tryptophan. The DNA is omitted, as the CDR3 cannot be located on it reliably, and the CDR3 follows TCRdb's listing. V is TRBV10-3 and J is TRBJ1-5; the tabulated D call, TRBD1, remains unverified against the DNA. The CDR3 length is 11 residues, termini included. The V gene's germline CDR1 is ENHRY and CDR2 SYGVKD. CDR3 sequence reads: CAINGTGADYI.

V usage is TRBV29-1 and J usage is TRBJ2-5; possibly TRBD2 for D (6 bases). The CDR3 is 13 amino acids. Germline CDR1 and CDR2: SQVTM and ANQGSEA. The ends were cut back, 2 bases at V and 4 bases at J, with 11 bases in the middle. For the CDR3, the DNA is TGCAGCGTTGAATTAGGAGCGGGAGAGACCCAGTACTTC. Encoded protein: CSVELGAGETQYF. Full variable domain (rest looked up from reference TRBV29-1 and TRBJ2-5): SAVISQKPSRDICQRGTSLTIQCQVDSQVTMMFWYRQQPGQSLTLIATANQGSEATYESGFVIDKFPISRPNLTFSTLTVSNMSPEDSSIYLCSVELGAGETQYFGPGTRLLVL.

This chain's CDR3 is CASSRRTAYNSPLHF. In DNA form, the CDR3 reads TGTGCCAGCAGTCGGAGGACGGCATATAATTCACCCCTCCACTTT. This rearrangement joins TRBV2 to TRBJ1-6; D is undetermined. Trimming took 5 bases from V and 4 from J, leaving 12 bases between them. The CDR3 spans 15 residues. Germline-derived CDR1 and CDR2 are SNHLY and FYNNEI.

This clonotype was seen many times. Being one base from a much bigger clone, this may be a read error. V gene TRBV2 combines with J gene TRBJ2-7; the match to TRBD2 covers 12 bases. Germline V gives CDR1 SNHLY, CDR2 FYNNEI. The CDR3 is 19 amino acids. This CDR3 reads CGSTGRTSGKARFSYEQYF. The CDR3 region has the DNA TGTGGCTCGACTGGGCGGACTAGCGGGAAGGCCCGTTTCTCCTACGAGCAGTACTTC.

There are many counts of this clonotype. The genes are TRBV7-9 and TRBJ1-5; D gene uncertain. This CDR3 region has 16 residues. The V gene lost 4 bases and the J gene lost 3 bases, with 16 bases spanning the gap. The germline CDR1 and CDR2 sequences are SEHNR and FQNEAQ (reference sequence). CDR3: CASSYWRGETNQPQHF. As DNA, the CDR3 is TGTGCCAGCAGCTATTGGCGCGGTGAGACCAATCAGCCCCAGCATTTT.

There are many counts of this clonotype. CDR3 bases: TGTGCCAGCAGCCGGACGGACCAGGGTGGCTACACCTTC. Residues: CASSRTDQGGYTF. This chain connects TRBV25-1 to TRBJ1-2, with a possible D match to TRBD1 (5 bases). Germline loops: CDR1 MGHDK, CDR2 SYGVNS. CDR3 length: 13 residues. V lost 6 bases and J 7 bases, leaving 15 bases between the germline ends.

The sample holds many counts of this clonotype. CDR3 nucleotides: TGTGCCATCAGTCCTTCATCCTTTAGGGACAGAGATAATTCACCCCTCCACTTT. Protein sequence: CAISPSSFRDRDNSPLHF. J is TRBJ1-6 and V is TRBV10-3; 7 positions match TRBD1. The germline CDR1 and CDR2 sequences are ENHRY and SYGVKD. V was pared by 5 bases and J by 5 bases, with 15 bases of the junction left unmatched. The CDR3 has 18 residues.

The V and J genes are TRBV5-6 and TRBJ2-7; 12 positions match TRBD1. V was pared by 9 bases and J by 6 bases, with 4 bases of the junction left unmatched. The CDR3 length is 12 residues. Germline V gives CDR1 SGHDT, CDR2 YYEEEE. The CDR3 reads CATGQGAGEQYF. The CDR3, as DNA: TGTGCCACGGGACAGGGGGCGGGCGAGCAGTACTTC.

The gene calls are TRBV6-4 and TRBJ1-5; a possible D gene is TRBD1 (6 bases). Between the trimmed V and J ends, which lost 3 bases and 7 bases, there was a span of 16 bases. This CDR3 is built from 15 residues. The germline gives CDR1 MRHNA, CDR2 SNTAGT. This chain's CDR3 is CASSEFPDSQQPQHF. The CDR3, as DNA: TGTGCCAGCAGTGAGTTCCCGGACAGCCAGCAGCCCCAGCATTTT.

V gene TRBV7-2 combines with J gene TRBJ1-1; the D gene is possibly TRBD1 (5 bases). This CDR3 contains 17 residues. Trimming took 3 bases from V and 12 from J, leaving 29 bases between them. CDR1 SGHTA and CDR2 FQGNSA come from the germline V gene. The CDR3 sequence is CASSFTFGLAGGGRSFF. The CDR3 DNA follows: TGTGCCAGCAGCTTCACCTTCGGACTAGCGGGGGGGGGTCGGTCTTTCTTT.